The TCR beta chain under discussion was sequenced for a study of cytomegalovirus exposure and HLA in healthy donors. This PCR relied on a set of 60 Vbeta primers and 13 Jbeta primers. In the original processing: As a later analysis found, there were tens of millions of unique TCR beta chains, of which 8.5 million to 13 million were shared. Sequenced by immunoSEQ multiplex PCR; TCRdb stores in-frame clones only, minus some. V, J and clone size derive from that table, while D and trimming were established from the DNA sequence. The sample shows 95,000 to 150,000 clones, around 66% of them seen only once. This CDR3 is built from 14 residues. Germline values: CDR1 MRHNA, CDR2 SNTAGT. Trimming shortened V by 7 bases and J by 0 bases, and 10 bases separated the two germline ends.

This TCR derives from a woman aged 40 to 49 in good health and CMV-seropositive. Material for sequencing was PBMCs. The V and J genes are TRBV6-4 and TRBJ2-4; the D is unclear. The CDR3 DNA follows: TGTGCCAGCATGAGGAGTTTAGCCAAAAACATTCAGTACTTC. Amino acids: CASMRSLAKNIQYF.